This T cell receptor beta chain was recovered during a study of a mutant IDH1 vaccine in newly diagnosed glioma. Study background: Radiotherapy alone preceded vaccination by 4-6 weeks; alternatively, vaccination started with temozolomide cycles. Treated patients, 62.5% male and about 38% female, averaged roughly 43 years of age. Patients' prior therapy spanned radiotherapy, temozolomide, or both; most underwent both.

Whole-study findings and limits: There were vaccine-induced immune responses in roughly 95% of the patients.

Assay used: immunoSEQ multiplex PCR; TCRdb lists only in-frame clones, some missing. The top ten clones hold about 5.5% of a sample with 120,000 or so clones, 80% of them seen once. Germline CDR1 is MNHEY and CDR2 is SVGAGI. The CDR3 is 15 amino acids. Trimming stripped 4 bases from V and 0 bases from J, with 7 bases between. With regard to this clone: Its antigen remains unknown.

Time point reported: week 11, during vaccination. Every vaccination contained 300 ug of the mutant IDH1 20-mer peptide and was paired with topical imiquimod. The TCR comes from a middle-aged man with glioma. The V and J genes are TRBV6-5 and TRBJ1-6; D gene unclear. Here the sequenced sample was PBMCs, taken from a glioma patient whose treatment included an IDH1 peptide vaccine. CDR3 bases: TGTGCCAGCAGTTTGGAGAGCTCCTATAATTCACCCCTCCACTTT. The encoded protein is CASSLESSYNSPLHF.